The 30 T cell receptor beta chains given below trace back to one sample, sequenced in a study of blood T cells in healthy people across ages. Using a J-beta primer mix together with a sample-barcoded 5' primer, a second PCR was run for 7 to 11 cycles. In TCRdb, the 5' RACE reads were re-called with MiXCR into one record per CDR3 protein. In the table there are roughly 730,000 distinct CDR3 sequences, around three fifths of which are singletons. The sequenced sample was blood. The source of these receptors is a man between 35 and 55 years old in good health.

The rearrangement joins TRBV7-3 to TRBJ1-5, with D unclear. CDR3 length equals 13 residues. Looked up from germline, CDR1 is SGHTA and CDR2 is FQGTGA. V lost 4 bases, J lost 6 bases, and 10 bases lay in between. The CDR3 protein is CASSSLIGQPQHF. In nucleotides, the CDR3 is TGTGCCAGCAGCTCCCTCATCGGTCAGCCCCAGCATTTT. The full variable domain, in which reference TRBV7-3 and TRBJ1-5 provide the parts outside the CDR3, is GAGVSQTPSNKVTEKGKYVELRCDPISGHTALYWYRQSLGQGPEFLIYFQGTGAADDSGLPNDRFFAVRPEGSVSTLKIQRTERGDSAVYLCASSSLIGQPQHFGDGTRLSIL.

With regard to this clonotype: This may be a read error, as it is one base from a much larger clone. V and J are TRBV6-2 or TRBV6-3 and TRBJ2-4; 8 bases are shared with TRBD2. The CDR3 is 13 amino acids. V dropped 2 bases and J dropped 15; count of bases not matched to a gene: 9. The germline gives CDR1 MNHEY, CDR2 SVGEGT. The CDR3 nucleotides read TGTGCCAGCAGTTACGGCGGGAGGACCTTGACGTACTTC. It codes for CASSYGGRTLTYF.

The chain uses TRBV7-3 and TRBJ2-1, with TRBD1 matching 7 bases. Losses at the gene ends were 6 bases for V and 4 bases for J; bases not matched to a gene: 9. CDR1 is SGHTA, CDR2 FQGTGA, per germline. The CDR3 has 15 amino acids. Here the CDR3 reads CASRPQGQPYNEQFF. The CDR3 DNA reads TGTGCCAGCAGGCCACAGGGGCAGCCGTACAATGAGCAGTTCTTC.

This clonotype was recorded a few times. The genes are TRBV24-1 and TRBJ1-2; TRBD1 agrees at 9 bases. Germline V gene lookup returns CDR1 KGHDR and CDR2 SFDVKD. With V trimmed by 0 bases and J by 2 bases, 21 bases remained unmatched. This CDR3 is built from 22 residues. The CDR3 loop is CATSDLHIVFGDRVQPNYGYTF. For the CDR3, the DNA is TGTGCCACCAGTGATTTGCATATTGTCTTCGGGGACAGGGTTCAACCGAACTATGGCTACACCTTC.

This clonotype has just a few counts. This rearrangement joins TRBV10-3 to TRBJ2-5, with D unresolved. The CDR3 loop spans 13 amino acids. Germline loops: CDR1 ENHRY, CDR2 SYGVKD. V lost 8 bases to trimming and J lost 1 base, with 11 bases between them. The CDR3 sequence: CAIQSLTQETQYF. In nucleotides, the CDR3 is TGTGCCATCCAATCCCTAACCCAAGAGACCCAGTACTTC.

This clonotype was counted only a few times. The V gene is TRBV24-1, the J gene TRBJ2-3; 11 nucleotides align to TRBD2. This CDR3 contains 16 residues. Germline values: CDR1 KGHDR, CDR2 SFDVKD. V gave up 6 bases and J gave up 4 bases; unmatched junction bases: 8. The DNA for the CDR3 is TGTGCCACCAGTCTAACTAGCGGGAGTTTCCCAGATACGCAGTATTTT. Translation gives CATSLTSGSFPDTQYF.

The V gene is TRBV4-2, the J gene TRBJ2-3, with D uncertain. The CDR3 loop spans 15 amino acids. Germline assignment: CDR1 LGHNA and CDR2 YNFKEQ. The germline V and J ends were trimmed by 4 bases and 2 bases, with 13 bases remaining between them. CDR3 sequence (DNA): TGTGCCAGCAGCCTGACCAGGATCTCCACAGATACGCAGTATTTT. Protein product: CASSLTRISTDTQYF.

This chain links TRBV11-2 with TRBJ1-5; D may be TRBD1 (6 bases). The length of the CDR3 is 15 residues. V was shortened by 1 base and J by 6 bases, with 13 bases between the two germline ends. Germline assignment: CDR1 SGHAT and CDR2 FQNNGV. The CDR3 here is CASSLGSAGAQPQHF. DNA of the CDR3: TGTGCCAGCAGCTTAGGTTCCGCAGGGGCTCAGCCCCAGCATTTT.

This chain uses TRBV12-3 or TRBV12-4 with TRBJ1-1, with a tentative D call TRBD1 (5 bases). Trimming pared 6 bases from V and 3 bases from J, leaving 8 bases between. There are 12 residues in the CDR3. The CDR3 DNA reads TGTGCCAGCAGGGCAGGGTACACTGAAGCTTTCTTT. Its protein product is CASRAGYTEAFF.

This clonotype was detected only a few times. This chain's CDR3 is CASSSLIIERDPYEQYF. The CDR3 DNA sequence: TGTGCCAGCAGTTCCCTTATTATAGAGCGGGACCCCTACGAGCAGTACTTC. The chain is built from TRBV6-5 and TRBJ2-7, with 7 positions matching TRBD2. The CDR3 consists of 17 residues. The junction had 14 bases not matched to a gene; V was cut back by 4 bases and J by 2 bases. Germline V gene sequence: CDR1 MNHEY, CDR2 SVGAGI.

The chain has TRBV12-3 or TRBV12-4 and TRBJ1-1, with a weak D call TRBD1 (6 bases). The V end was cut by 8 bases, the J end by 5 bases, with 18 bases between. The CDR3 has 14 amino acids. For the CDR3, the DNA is TGTGCCAGCGGACAGAGGGTGGTGGTAACTGAAGCTTTCTTT. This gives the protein CASGQRVVVTEAFF.

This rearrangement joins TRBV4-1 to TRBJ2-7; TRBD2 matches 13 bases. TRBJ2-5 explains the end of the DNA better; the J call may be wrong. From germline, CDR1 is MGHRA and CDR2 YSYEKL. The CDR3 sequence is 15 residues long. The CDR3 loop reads CASSQTSGRVETQYF. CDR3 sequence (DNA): TGCGCCAGCAGCCAAACTAGCGGGAGGGTGGAGACCCAGTACTTC.

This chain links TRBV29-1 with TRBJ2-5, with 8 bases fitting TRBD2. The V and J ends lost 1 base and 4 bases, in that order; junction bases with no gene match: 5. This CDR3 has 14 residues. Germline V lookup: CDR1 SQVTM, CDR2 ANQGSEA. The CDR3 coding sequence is TGCAGCGTTGAAGCCGGGAGGGCCGGAGAGACCCAGTACTTC. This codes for CSVEAGRAGETQYF.

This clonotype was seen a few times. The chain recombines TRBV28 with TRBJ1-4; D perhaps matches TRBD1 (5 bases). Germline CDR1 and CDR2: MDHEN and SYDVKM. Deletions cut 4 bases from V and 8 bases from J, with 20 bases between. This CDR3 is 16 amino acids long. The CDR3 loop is CASSSPGGSNGEKLFF. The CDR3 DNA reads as TGTGCCAGCAGTTCCCCGGGGGGGTCTAATGGGGAAAAACTGTTTTTT. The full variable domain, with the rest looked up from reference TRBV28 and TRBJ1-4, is DVKVTQSSRYLVKRTGEKVFLECVQDMDHENMFWYRQDPGLGLRLIYFSYDVKMKEKGDIPEGYSVSREKKERFSLILESASTNQTSMYLCASSSPGGSNGEKLFFGSGTQLSVL.

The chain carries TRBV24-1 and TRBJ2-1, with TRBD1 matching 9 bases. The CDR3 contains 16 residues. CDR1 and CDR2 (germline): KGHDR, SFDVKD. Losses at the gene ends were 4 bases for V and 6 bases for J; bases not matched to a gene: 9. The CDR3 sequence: CATSEGGQGSLNEQFF. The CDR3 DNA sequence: TGTGCCACCAGTGAGGGGGGACAGGGAAGCCTCAATGAGCAGTTCTTC.

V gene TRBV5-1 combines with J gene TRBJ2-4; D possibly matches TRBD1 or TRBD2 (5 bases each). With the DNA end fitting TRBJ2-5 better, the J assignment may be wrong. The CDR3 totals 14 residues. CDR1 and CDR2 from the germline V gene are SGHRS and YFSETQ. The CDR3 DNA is TGCGCCAGCAGCTTGGTTCAGGGCGGGGAGACCCAGTACTTC. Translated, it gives CASSLVQGGETQYF.

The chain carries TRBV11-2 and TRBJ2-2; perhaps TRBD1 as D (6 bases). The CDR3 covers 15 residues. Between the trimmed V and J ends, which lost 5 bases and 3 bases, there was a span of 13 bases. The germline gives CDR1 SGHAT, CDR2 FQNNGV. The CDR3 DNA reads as TGTGCCAGCAGCCGTGGGTCAGGGGACACCGGGGAGCTGTTTTTT. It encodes CASSRGSGDTGELFF.

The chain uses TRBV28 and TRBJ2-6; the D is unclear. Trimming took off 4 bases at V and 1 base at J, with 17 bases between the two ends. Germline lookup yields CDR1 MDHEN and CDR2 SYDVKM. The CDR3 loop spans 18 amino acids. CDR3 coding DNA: TGTGCCAGCAGTTCCCCTGCGAGACAACTATCTGGGGCCAACGTCCTGACTTTC. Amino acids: CASSSPARQLSGANVLTF.

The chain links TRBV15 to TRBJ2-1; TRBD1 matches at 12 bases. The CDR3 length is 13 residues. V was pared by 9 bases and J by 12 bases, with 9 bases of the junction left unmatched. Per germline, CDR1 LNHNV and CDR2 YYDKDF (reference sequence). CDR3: CATGTGGWLVQFF. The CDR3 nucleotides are TGTGCCACTGGGACAGGGGGCTGGCTGGTGCAGTTCTTC.

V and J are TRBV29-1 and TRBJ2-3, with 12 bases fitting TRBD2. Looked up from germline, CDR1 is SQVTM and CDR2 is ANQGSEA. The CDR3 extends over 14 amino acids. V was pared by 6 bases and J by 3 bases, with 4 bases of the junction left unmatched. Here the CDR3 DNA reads TGCAGCGTCCGCACTAGCGGGAGGACAGATACGCAGTATTTT. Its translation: CSVRTSGRTDTQYF.

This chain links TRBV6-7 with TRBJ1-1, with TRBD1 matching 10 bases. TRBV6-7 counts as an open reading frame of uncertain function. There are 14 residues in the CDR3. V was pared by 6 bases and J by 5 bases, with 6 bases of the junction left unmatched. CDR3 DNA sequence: TGTGCCAGCAGGGCGACAGGGGGCGGGACTGAAGCTTTCTTT. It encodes CASRATGGGTEAFF.

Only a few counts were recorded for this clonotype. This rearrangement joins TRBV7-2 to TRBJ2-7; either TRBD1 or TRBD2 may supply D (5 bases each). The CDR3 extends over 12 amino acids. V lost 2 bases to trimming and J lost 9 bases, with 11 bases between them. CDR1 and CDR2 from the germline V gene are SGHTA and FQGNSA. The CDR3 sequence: CASSLSQAGQYF. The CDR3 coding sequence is TGTGCCAGCAGCTTATCACAGGCGGGGCAGTACTTC.

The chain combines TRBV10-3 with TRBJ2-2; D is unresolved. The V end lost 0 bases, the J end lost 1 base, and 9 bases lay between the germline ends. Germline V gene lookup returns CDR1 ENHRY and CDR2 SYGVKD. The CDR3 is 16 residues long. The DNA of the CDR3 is TGTGCCATCAGTGAGTCGATATCAGGGAACACCGGGGAGCTGTTTTTT. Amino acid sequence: CAISESISGNTGELFF.

For the CDR3, the DNA is TGTGCCAGCAGGCCGGGACAGAGATACTACGAGCAGTACTTC. The encoded protein is CASRPGQRYYEQYF. This sequence joins TRBV7-8 and TRBJ2-5; 7 bases map to TRBD1. Matching the DNA end better, TRBJ2-7 makes the J call doubtful. CDR3 length: 14 residues. Germline values: CDR1 SGHVS, CDR2 FQNEAQ.

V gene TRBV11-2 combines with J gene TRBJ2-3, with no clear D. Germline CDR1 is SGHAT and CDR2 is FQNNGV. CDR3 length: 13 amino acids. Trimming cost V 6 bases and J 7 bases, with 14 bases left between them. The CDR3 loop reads CASSPGWEYTQYF. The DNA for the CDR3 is TGTGCCAGCAGTCCAGGATGGGAATATACGCAGTATTTT.

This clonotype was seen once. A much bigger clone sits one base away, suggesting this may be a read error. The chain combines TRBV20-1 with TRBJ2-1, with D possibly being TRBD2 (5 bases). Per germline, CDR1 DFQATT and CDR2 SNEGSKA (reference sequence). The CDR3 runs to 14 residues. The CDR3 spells CSARGRGQTPERFF. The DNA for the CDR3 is TGCAGTGCTAGGGGTCGGGGTCAAACCCCTGAGCGGTTCTTC.

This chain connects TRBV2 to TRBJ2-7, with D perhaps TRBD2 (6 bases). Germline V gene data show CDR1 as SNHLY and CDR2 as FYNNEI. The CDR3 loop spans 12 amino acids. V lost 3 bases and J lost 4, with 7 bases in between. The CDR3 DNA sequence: TGTGCCAGCAGTGATGGGACTTACGAGCAGTACTTC. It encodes CASSDGTYEQYF.

The CDR3 region is CASRSGISYNEQYF. For the CDR3, the DNA is TGTGCCAGCCGGTCGGGGATCTCCTACAATGAGCAGTACTTC. The chain carries TRBV2 and TRBJ2-1; D is perhaps TRBD2 (5 bases). The J call is doubtful: the DNA matches TRBJ2-7 better. Germline loops: CDR1 SNHLY, CDR2 FYNNEI. The CDR3 has 14 residues.

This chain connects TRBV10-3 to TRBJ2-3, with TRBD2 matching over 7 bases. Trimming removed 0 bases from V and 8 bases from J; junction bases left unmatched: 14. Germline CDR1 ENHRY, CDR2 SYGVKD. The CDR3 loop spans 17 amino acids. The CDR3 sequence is CAISESIERDQIGTQYF. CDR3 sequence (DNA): TGTGCCATCAGTGAGTCGATTGAGCGGGACCAAATCGGTACGCAGTATTTT.

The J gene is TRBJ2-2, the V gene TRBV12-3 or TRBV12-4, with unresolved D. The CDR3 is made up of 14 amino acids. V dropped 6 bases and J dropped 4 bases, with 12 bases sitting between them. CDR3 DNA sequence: TGTGCCAGCAGGGTTACCTCGGGCACCGGGGAGCTGTTTTTT. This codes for CASRVTSGTGELFF.